These 19 T cell receptor beta chains were sequenced from one sample in a study of blood T cell repertoires in COVID-19. This table comes from immunoSEQ multiplex PCR, and its TCRdb copy is limited to in-frame clones, with some not included. This table has about 220,000 clones, around 81% appearing once. The sequencing input was peripheral blood. All receptors come from a woman aged 60-75 years with acute or convalescent COVID-19.

The chain carries TRBV6-2 or TRBV6-3 and TRBJ2-3, with 15 bases lining up with TRBD2. CDR3 size: 19 residues. V shed 4 bases, J shed 6 bases, and the junction held 14 bases outside the gene matches. CDR1 and CDR2 (germline): MNHEY, SVGEGT. The CDR3 DNA is TGTGCCAGCAGTTCCGGGACTAGCGGGGGGTCGCATGTGGCGGATACGCAGTATTTT. It encodes CASSSGTSGGSHVADTQYF.

This chain uses TRBV5-4 with TRBJ1-6; D is possibly TRBD1 (5 bases). V gave up 3 bases and J gave up 8 bases, with 15 bases separating them. Per germline, CDR1 SGHNT and CDR2 YYREEE (reference sequence). The CDR3 has 15 amino acids. The CDR3 loop is CASSSAGRWDSPLHF. The DNA of the CDR3 is TGTGCCAGCAGCTCCGCGGGACGTTGGGATTCACCCCTCCACTTT.

Here the CDR3 DNA reads TGTGCCAGCAGCTTAGTCCCGTCCAATCAGCGGAATTCACCCCTCCACTTT. Its translation is CASSLVPSNQRNSPLHF. The chain is built from TRBV11-2 and TRBJ1-6; unclear D gene. The V end lost 1 base, the J end lost 7 bases, and 17 bases lay between the germline ends. Germline V gene sequence: CDR1 SGHAT, CDR2 FQNNGV. CDR3 length: 17 residues. Drawing the rest from reference TRBV11-2 and TRBJ1-6, the complete variable domain is EAGVAQSPRYKIIEKRQSVAFWCNPISGHATLYWYQQILGQGPKLLIQFQNNGVVDDSQLPKDRFSAERLKGVDSTLKIQPAKLEDSAVYLCASSLVPSNQRNSPLHFGNGTRLTVT.

V is TRBV28 and J is TRBJ1-5; D is perhaps TRBD1 (5 bases). This CDR3 region has 11 residues. The germline V gene has CDR1 MDHEN and CDR2 SYDVKM. V was trimmed by 7 bases and J by 9 bases, leaving 10 bases between them. CDR3 DNA sequence: TGTGCCAGCACGGGGGACGGGCCCCAGCATTTT. It specifies CASTGDGPQHF.

This chain connects TRBV9 to TRBJ1-4, with 8 bases that match TRBD1. V trimming: 1 base; J trimming: 4 bases; junction bases outside the gene matches: 9. CDR1 and CDR2 from the germline V gene are SGDLS and YYNGEE. This CDR3 has 17 amino acids. The DNA of the CDR3 is TGTGCCAGCAGCGTAAGCCAGGGGGCTATCGGTAATGAAAAACTGTTTTTT. This codes for CASSVSQGAIGNEKLFF.

This clone was observed a few times. The J gene is TRBJ1-2, the V gene TRBV28; D unclear. The CDR3 is made up of 12 amino acids. V dropped 5 bases and J dropped 6 bases, with 10 bases sitting between them. Germline V gene data show CDR1 as MDHEN and CDR2 as SYDVKM. CDR3 sequence reads: CASSLQRDGYTF. The CDR3 coding sequence is TGTGCCAGCAGTCTCCAGAGGGATGGCTACACCTTC.

This chain joins TRBV5-4 and TRBJ1-2, with D perhaps matching TRBD1 (6 bases). The CDR3 consists of 13 residues. Germline V gene sequence: CDR1 SGHNT, CDR2 YYREEE (reference sequence). The V gene lost 4 bases and the J gene lost 5 bases, with 12 bases spanning the gap. DNA of the CDR3: TGTGCCAGCAGCCCGGGGGGCGGTTATGGCTACACCTTC. Protein sequence: CASSPGGGYGYTF.

This clone was observed a handful of times. This sequence joins TRBV3-1 (or the pseudogene TRBV3-2) and TRBJ1-3, with TRBD1 matching over 9 bases. The V gene end was trimmed by 6 bases and the J gene end by 1 base; junction bases not matched to a gene: 10. The CDR3 length is 17 residues. Germline V gene sequence: CDR1 LGHDT, CDR2 YNNKEL (reference sequence). For the CDR3, the DNA is TGTGCCAGCAGTAGGCGACAGGGGGATGTGTCTGGAAACACCATATATTTT. Translation: CASSRRQGDVSGNTIYF.

The J gene is TRBJ2-7, the V gene TRBV5-1; D might be TRBD2 (6 bases). Germline CDR1 reads SGHRS; CDR2 reads YFSETQ. Trimming cost V 5 bases and J 6 bases, with 15 bases left between them. CDR3 length equals 13 residues. The CDR3 nucleotides read TGCGCCAGCAGAGGCGGGACTCCCTGCGAGCAGTACTTC. This translates into CASRGGTPCEQYF.

The V and J genes are TRBV7-9 and TRBJ1-4, with 11 bases identical to TRBD1. Germline V CDR1 and CDR2: SEHNR, FQNEAQ (reference sequence). The CDR3 spans 15 residues. V dropped 5 bases and J dropped 7; count of bases not matched to a gene: 6. The CDR3 sequence: CASSPRTGGPEKLFF. CDR3 bases: TGTGCCAGCAGCCCGAGGACAGGGGGCCCTGAAAAACTGTTTTTT.

This clone was counted only a few times. The CDR3 loop reads CASSQDRAGGSYNEQFF. The CDR3 DNA sequence: TGCGCCAGCAGCCAAGATCGAGCGGGGGGTTCCTACAATGAGCAGTTCTTC. The V call is TRBV4-1, the J call TRBJ2-1; 9 bases match TRBD2. V dropped 0 bases and J dropped 1; count of bases not matched to a gene: 4. The CDR3 runs 17 residues. Germline CDR1 MGHRA, CDR2 YSYEKL.

Here the CDR3 DNA reads TGTGCCAGCAGCCCGACAGGGATGTCCACAGATACGCAGTATTTT. Translation gives CASSPTGMSTDTQYF. The gene calls are TRBV13 and TRBJ2-3; TRBD1 agrees at 7 bases. Trimming at V came to 5 bases and at J to 2 bases, leaving 7 bases not matched to a gene. Germline V gene lookup returns CDR1 PRHDT and CDR2 FYEKMQ (reference sequence). The CDR3 has 15 residues.

Written as DNA, the CDR3 is TGTGCTAGTGCCCTAGTTGGTGCCAACGTCCTGACTTTC. This encodes CASALVGANVLTF. The genes are TRBV12-5 and TRBJ2-6, with D unclear. This CDR3 region has 13 residues. CDR1 and CDR2 from the germline V gene are LGHNT and FRNRAP. V was shortened by 7 bases and J by 7 bases, with 11 bases between the two germline ends.

The chain employs TRBV28 and TRBJ2-7, with a tentative D call TRBD2 (6 bases). CDR1 is MDHEN, CDR2 SYDVKM, per germline. V lost 4 bases and J 0 bases, leaving 13 bases between the germline ends. This CDR3 region has 15 residues. Written as DNA, the CDR3 is TGTGCCAGCAGTTCAAGGACTACGGGCTCCTACGAGCAGTACTTC. This gives the protein CASSSRTTGSYEQYF.

The chain combines TRBV5-6 with TRBJ2-5; D might be TRBD2 (6 bases). The CDR3 is 13 residues long. The germline V gene has CDR1 SGHDT and CDR2 YYEEEE. V dropped 2 bases and J dropped 14 bases, with 19 bases sitting between them. As DNA, the CDR3 is TGTGCCAGCAGCTTATTGGGAGGAAACACCTACTACTTC. Its protein product is CASSLLGGNTYYF.

The chain recombines TRBV5-6 with TRBJ2-7; no clear D. The germline V gene has CDR1 SGHDT and CDR2 YYEEEE. Trimming removed 4 bases from V and 9 bases from J, with 8 bases in between. CDR3 length: 10 amino acids. The CDR3 spells CASSPPGQYF. The CDR3, as DNA: TGTGCCAGCAGCCCACCCGGGCAGTACTTC.

This sequence joins TRBV4-1 and TRBJ1-3; the D gene is possibly TRBD1 (5 bases). The CDR3 loop spans 17 amino acids. Germline V CDR1 and CDR2: MGHRA, YSYEKL. Trimming removed 0 bases at V and 0 bases at J, with 12 bases between. CDR3 in amino acids: CASSQDYRPNSGNTIYF. CDR3 sequence (DNA): TGCGCCAGCAGCCAAGATTACAGGCCTAACTCTGGAAACACCATATATTTT.

V usage is TRBV4-1 and J usage is TRBJ2-3, with 9 bases lining up with TRBD2. With V trimmed by 4 bases and J by 2 bases, 7 bases remained unmatched. Germline CDR1 is MGHRA and CDR2 is YSYEKL. The CDR3 is made up of 16 amino acids. CDR3 sequence reads: CASSRLGGGDTDTQYF. In DNA form, the CDR3 reads TGCGCCAGCAGCCGTCTCGGCGGGGGGGACACAGATACGCAGTATTTT.

The count of this clone is one. This chain uses TRBV7-8 with TRBJ2-3, with D maybe TRBD2 (5 bases). The CDR3 is made up of 14 amino acids. Trimming cost V 4 bases and J 5 bases, with 13 bases left between them. Germline V gives CDR1 SGHVS, CDR2 FQNEAQ. The CDR3 sequence: CASSSSSGRDTQYF. CDR3 in DNA: TGTGCCAGCAGCTCGTCTTCGGGGAGAGATACGCAGTATTTT. The full variable domain, completed using reference TRBV7-8 and TRBJ2-3, is GAGVSQSPRYKVAKRGQDVALRCDPISGHVSLFWYQQALGQGPEFLTYFQNEAQLDKSGLPSDRFFAERPEGSVSTLKIQRTQQEDSAVYLCASSSSSGRDTQYFGPGTRLTVL.